These T cell receptor beta chains were read from a single sample in a study of blood T cell repertoires in COVID-19. Sequencing was performed with immunoSEQ multiplex PCR; in TCRdb, only in-frame clones are kept and a portion is missing. The sample lists 200,000 to 300,000 clones; approximately 86% were seen once. The specimen was peripheral blood. The receptors were gathered from a woman aged 55-75 years with active or convalescent COVID-19. Each CDR3 is given with its conserved first and last residue. A D gene is named only where the DNA matches it firmly. Size is stated for part of the rows, as once, few or many counts, or as a class when the clone is expanded.

v_call	clone_size	j_call	d_call	cdr3_nt	cdr3_aa
TRBV12-5	.	TRBJ2-7	.	TGTGCTAGTGGTTCATCCACCGATTTCGGGGCCTACGAGCAGTACTTC	CASGSSTDFGAYEQYF
TRBV3-1/TRBV3-2	few	TRBJ1-3	.	TGTGCCAGCAGCCAATTTCCCCCGGGGGTAGGAGGAAACACCATATATTTT	CASSQFPPGVGGNTIYF
TRBV5-6	.	TRBJ2-1	.	TGTGCCAGCAGCTTGGATCCGGGATCCTACAATGAGCAGTTCTTC	CASSLDPGSYNEQFF
TRBV12-2	.	TRBJ2-1	.	TGTGCAAGTCGCTTAGGGTACAGGGGGCGAGGGAGGAGGAATGAGCAGTTCTTC	CASRLGYRGRGRRNEQFF
TRBV29-1	.	TRBJ2-5	TRBD1	TGCAGCGTCACCGCCGGGACAGGGGGAGAGACCCAGTACTTC	CSVTAGTGGETQYF
TRBV30	.	TRBJ1-1	.	TGTGCCTGGAGTCGTACGGGGAACACTGAAGCTTTCTTT	CAWSRTGNTEAFF
TRBV7-2	.	TRBJ2-3	.	TGTGCCAGCAGCTTAGTGGCGGGGACCACAGATACGCAGTATTTT	CASSLVAGTTDTQYF
TRBV2	few	TRBJ1-3	.	TGTGCCAGCAGACTCGACAGGTCTGCTGGAAACACCATATATTTT	CASRLDRSAGNTIYF
TRBV14	many	TRBJ2-1	.	TGTGCCAGCAGCCAAGATCTGGGGGGGGCTGAGCAGTTCTTC	CASSQDLGGAEQFF
TRBV6-1	.	TRBJ2-3	.	TGTGCCAGCAGTGCGCGGGCGGGGACCCGCACAGATACGCAGTATTTT	CASSARAGTRTDTQYF
TRBV6-2/TRBV6-3	.	TRBJ2-3	.	TGTGCCAGCAGTTACGGAGGCGGGGTAACAGATACGCAGTATTTT	CASSYGGGVTDTQYF
TRBV13	.	TRBJ1-6	TRBD1	TGTGCCAGCAGCCTGGACAGGTATAATTCACCCCTCCACTTT	CASSLDRYNSPLHF
TRBV5-1	.	TRBJ2-1	TRBD1	TGCGCCAGCAGCTTGATGGGACAGGTGGTTGAGCAGTTCTTC	CASSLMGQVVEQFF
TRBV7-8	.	TRBJ2-2	TRBD2	TGTGCCAGCAGCTTATCTCCGGCCAGGTGGGAGGGCCGGGACGGGGAGCTGTTTTTT	CASSLSPARWEGRDGELFF
TRBV6-5	few	TRBJ2-7	.	TGTGCCAGCAGCACAGGTCAATCCTACGAGCAGTACTTC	CASSTGQSYEQYF
TRBV21-1	.	TRBJ2-7	.	TGTGCCAGCAAAGACAGCGAATCCTACGAGCAGTACTTC	CASKDSESYEQYF
TRBV5-6	.	TRBJ1-5	.	TGTGCCAGCAGCTTGTACGGGCGGGGGGGCAATCAGCCCCAGCATTTT	CASSLYGRGGNQPQHF
TRBV2	.	TRBJ2-1	TRBD2	TGTGCCAGCAGTGAAGCGACTAGCCATGAGCAGTTCTTC	CASSEATSHEQFF
TRBV28	.	TRBJ1-4	TRBD1	TGTGCCAGCAGTGCAACCAGGGGGATTGTGGAAAAACTGTTTTTT	CASSATRGIVEKLFF
TRBV21-1	.	TRBJ2-3	.	TGTGCCAGCAGCCCACCCGGGACAGGACCCCCCGATACGCAGTATTTT	CASSPPGTGPPDTQYF
TRBV19	.	TRBJ2-1	TRBD2	TGTGCCAGTAGCCTAACTAGCGGGGGGGCTAATGAGCAGTTCTTC	CASSLTSGGANEQFF
TRBV6-4	once	TRBJ2-2	.	TGTGCCAGCAGTGTACTCCAGAACACCGGGGAGCTGTTTTTT	CASSVLQNTGELFF
TRBV6-2/TRBV6-3	once	TRBJ2-2	TRBD1	TGTGCCAGCAGCTGGAACAGGGGCTCAGGGGAGCTGTTTTTT	CASSWNRGSGELFF
TRBV5-8	.	TRBJ1-1	.	TGTGCCAGCAGCCCTCTCGTTAGGGAGCCTCAGGACACTGAAGCTTTCTTT	CASSPLVREPQDTEAFF
TRBV19	.	TRBJ1-4	.	TGTGCCAGCTCGGAATCTGGGGGGAGAAAACTGTTTTTT	CASSESGGRKLFF
TRBV5-1	.	TRBJ2-6	.	TGCGCCAGCAGCCTGCGGGGTACCTCTGGGGCCAACGTCCTGACTTTC	CASSLRGTSGANVLTF
TRBV27	.	TRBJ2-1	TRBD2	TGTGCCAGCAGGCTAGCGGGGGCTTACAATGAGCAGTTCTTC	CASRLAGAYNEQFF
TRBV15	.	TRBJ2-1	.	TGTGCCACCAGCAGAGGGAGAGGCAATGAGCAGTTCTTC	CATSRGRGNEQFF
TRBV4-1	.	TRBJ1-2	.	TGCGCCAGCAGCCAAGAGGCGGATGGCTACACCTTC	CASSQEADGYTF
TRBV27	once	TRBJ1-1	TRBD1	TGTGCCAGCAGTTTACTAGGACAGGGGTCTGAAGCTTTCTTT	CASSLLGQGSEAFF
TRBV19	.	TRBJ2-2	.	TGTGCCAGTAGTATTGCAGGGCCCGGGGAGCTGTTTTTT	CASSIAGPGELFF
TRBV6-5	.	TRBJ2-5	.	TGTGCCAGCAGCCGGGACACCGAAGAGACCCAGTACTTC	CASSRDTEETQYF
TRBV4-2	.	TRBJ2-5	TRBD2	TGTGCCAGCAGCCAAGATTTAGCGGGAGTCCGGGAGACCCAGTACTTC	CASSQDLAGVRETQYF
TRBV27	.	TRBJ2-1	.	TGTGCCAGCAGCATCTTAGCGGAGGGGATCTACAATGAGCAGTTCTTC	CASSILAEGIYNEQFF
TRBV2	few	TRBJ2-2	TRBD1	TGTGCCAGCAGTCATGGGACAGGGGGCTTGAGGAACACCGGGGAGCTGTTTTTT	CASSHGTGGLRNTGELFF
TRBV5-8	.	TRBJ2-5	TRBD1	TGTGCCAGCAGCTTTTGGACAGGAGTCAGGGAAGAGACCCAGTACTTC	CASSFWTGVREETQYF
TRBV10-1	.	TRBJ1-1	TRBD1	TGCGCCAGCGCCCCTCCAGGGGGCCGAACTGAAGCTTTCTTT	CASAPPGGRTEAFF
TRBV5-1	.	TRBJ2-7	.	TGCGCCAGCAGGGAGCGTCAGGGGACCTCCTACGAGCAGTACTTC	CASRERQGTSYEQYF
TRBV6-5	.	TRBJ1-4	.	TGTGCCAGCAGCCCCAAGGAGGGGGGGAATGAAAAACTGTTTTTT	CASSPKEGGNEKLFF
TRBV6-2/TRBV6-3	.	TRBJ1-6	.	TGTGCCAGCAGCCCATGGGACACAGGACCTTCACCCCTCCACTTT	CASSPWDTGPSPLHF
TRBV30	few	TRBJ1-3	.	TGTGCCTGGACCCCTGTAGGAGCAGTCTCTGGAAACACCATATATTTT	CAWTPVGAVSGNTIYF
TRBV10-2	.	TRBJ2-1	TRBD2	TGCGCCAGCAGTGATGGGAGGGATAACGCCAATGAGCAGTTCTTC	CASSDGRDNANEQFF
TRBV4-1	.	TRBJ1-4	.	TGCGCCAGCAGCTTGCGCCAGGAATCAACTAATGAAAAACTGTTTTTT	CASSLRQESTNEKLFF
TRBV11-2	once	TRBJ2-3	TRBD2	TGTGCCAGCAGCTTAGGGGCCGGGGGGGGCACAGATACGCAGTATTTT	CASSLGAGGGTDTQYF
TRBV5-4	.	TRBJ2-5	.	TGTGCCAGCAGCCCCGCCGGTACCCAAGAGACCCAGTACTTC	CASSPAGTQETQYF
TRBV5-1	.	TRBJ1-3	.	TGCGCCAGCAGCCGGGGACTGCTTCTCTCTGGAAACACCATATATTTT	CASSRGLLLSGNTIYF
TRBV18	.	TRBJ1-1	.	TGTGCCAGCTCACCAGGGGCTCACGGGAACACTGAAGCTTTCTTT	CASSPGAHGNTEAFF
TRBV2	once	TRBJ2-3	.	TGTGCCAGCAGTAGGCCCCAGGGTACAGATACGCAGTATTTT	CASSRPQGTDTQYF
TRBV3-1/TRBV3-2	.	TRBJ1-3	.	TGTGCCAGCAGCCAAGATCTTCAACGGAGAGGAAACACCATATATTTT	CASSQDLQRRGNTIYF
TRBV11-2	.	TRBJ1-2	.	TGTGCCAGCAGATATTTAAGGGGTCGGGACTATGGCTACACCTTC	CASRYLRGRDYGYTF
TRBV7-3	.	TRBJ2-2	.	TGTGCCAGCAGCTTATTTGGGGGAGGAGCGTACACCGGGGAGCTGTTTTTT	CASSLFGGGAYTGELFF
TRBV12-3/TRBV12-4	.	TRBJ2-5	.	TGTGCCAGCAACAAACCTCCGGAGACCCAGTACTTC	CASNKPPETQYF
TRBV3-1/TRBV3-2	.	TRBJ1-3	TRBD1	TGTGCCAGCAGCCCGAGGACAGGGGAAAACACCATATATTTT	CASSPRTGENTIYF
TRBV7-8	.	TRBJ2-1	TRBD2	TGTGCCAGCAGCTTAGGCCCTTTAGCGGGGGGTCGTGAGCAGTTCTTC	CASSLGPLAGGREQFF
TRBV12-3/TRBV12-4	.	TRBJ2-7	.	TGTGCCAGCAGTTTTGGGCAGGACGAGCAGTACTTC	CASSFGQDEQYF
TRBV28	few	TRBJ1-6	.	TGTGCCAGCAGTCCGGGGATAGTTAATTCACCCCTCCACTTT	CASSPGIVNSPLHF
TRBV11-2	once	TRBJ1-5	TRBD1	TGTGCCAGCAGCTTAGGGGTCGTGACAGGGGCGGAGGATCAGCCCCAGCATTTT	CASSLGVVTGAEDQPQHF
TRBV2	.	TRBJ2-3	TRBD2	TGTGCCAGCAGAGTCGCGGGGGGCACAGATACGCAGTATTTT	CASRVAGGTDTQYF